This T cell receptor (beta chain) was captured by sequencing in a study of blood T cell repertoires in COVID-19. Study at large: Spain, Italy and the United States supplied samples that represented acute and convalescent COVID-19.

The CDR3 sequence is 15 residues long. Trimming shortened V by 2 bases and J by 5 bases, and 10 bases separated the two germline ends. From germline, CDR1 is WSHSY and CDR2 SAAADI. TCRdb's table, derived via immunoSEQ multiplex PCR, lists solely in-frame clones and lacks some. The sample holds about 58,000 clones, roughly 79% seen once. This chain connects TRBV10-2 to TRBJ1-6, with D maybe TRBD1 (5 bases). The sample taken for sequencing was peripheral blood. The source of this sequence is a human donor in a cohort sampled during active COVID-19. The CDR3 loop reads CASSEGGSNNSPLHF. Here the CDR3 DNA reads TGCGCCAGCAGTGAGGGGGGGTCCAATAATTCACCCCTCCACTTT.